Detailed here is one T cell receptor beta chain. Its antigen is currently unknown. The V and J ends lost 8 bases and 5 bases respectively, with 15 bases between them. Germline V gene lookup returns CDR1 MNHNS and CDR2 SASEGT. CDR3 size: 13 residues. These data come from a study of cytomegalovirus exposure and HLA in healthy donors. Overall study results and limits: Several V segments, TRBV6-2 and TRBV6-3 among them, could not be told apart and were dropped. The authors later linked a missense DCLRE1C variant to TCR beta V- and J-gene trimming. In an earlier analysis, most TCR beta V segments were productive about 87% or about 30% of the time.

The PCR contained 60 Vbeta and 13 Jbeta primers. Assay used: immunoSEQ multiplex PCR; TCRdb lists only in-frame clones, some missing. The sample includes 100,000 to 150,000 clones, 77% of them seen just once. The sequencing input was PBMCs. V usage is TRBV6-1 and J usage is TRBJ1-1; possible D gene TRBD1, 5 bases. This receptor was taken from a woman in her forties in good health and CMV-seropositive. The CDR3, as DNA: TGTGCCAGCTCTCGGGGGGGTTGGACTGAAGCTTTCTTT. As protein: CASSRGGWTEAFF.